Following are 21 T cell receptor beta chains from one sample sequenced in a study of lymphopenia after photon versus proton radiotherapy. Repertoires were generated with immunoSEQ multiplex PCR, while TCRdb's copy carries only in-frame clones and drops some. The sample carries 150,000 to 200,000 clones, about 85% recorded once. Sequenced here: peripheral blood, sampled from a patient treated with photon-based radiotherapy. These receptors all stem from a man aged 50-60 years with gastric cancer.

This chain connects TRBV30 to TRBJ2-7, with 10 bases that match TRBD1. V gave up 4 bases and J gave up 6 bases; unmatched junction bases: 6. Germline assignment: CDR1 GTSNPN and CDR2 SVGIG (reference sequence). CDR3 length equals 13 residues. The DNA for the CDR3 is TGTGCCTGGAACCGGGACAGGGGAGGCGAGCAGTACTTC. This encodes CAWNRDRGGEQYF.

V usage is TRBV28 and J usage is TRBJ2-4, with D perhaps TRBD1 (6 bases). The CDR3 consists of 14 residues. Germline CDR1 is MDHEN and CDR2 is SYDVKM. With 2 bases removed from V and 5 bases from J, the gap between germline ends came to 10 bases. The CDR3 loop reads CASSLQQGENIQYF. In DNA, the CDR3 is TGTGCCAGCAGTTTACAACAGGGAGAAAACATTCAGTACTTC.

CDR3 bases: TGTGCCAGTAGTACGGCCCTCCGGCAGGTTAGCAATCAGCCCCAGCATTTT. It specifies CASSTALRQVSNQPQHF. The chain carries TRBV19 and TRBJ1-5; no clear D. From germline, CDR1 is LNHDA and CDR2 SQIVND (reference sequence). The length of the CDR3 is 17 residues. Trimming shortened V by 4 bases and J by 0 bases, and 16 bases separated the two germline ends.

The genes are TRBV28 and TRBJ2-7; no firm D call. Trimming stripped 6 bases from V and 3 bases from J, with 9 bases between. The germline V gene encodes CDR1 MDHEN and CDR2 SYDVKM. The CDR3 loop spans 12 amino acids. The CDR3 sequence: CASSRVNYEQYF. CDR3 nucleotides: TGTGCCAGCAGCCGAGTCAACTACGAGCAGTACTTC.

The V gene is TRBV5-1, the J gene TRBJ2-7, with 10 bases fitting TRBD2. J lost 6 bases, V lost 1 base, and 10 bases had no gene match. The germline V gene encodes CDR1 SGHRS and CDR2 YFSETQ. The CDR3 totals 16 residues. The CDR3 DNA reads as TGCGCCAGCAGCTTGTTGGGTGGGCTAGCGGGAGCCGAGCAGTACTTC. Amino acid sequence: CASSLLGGLAGAEQYF.

This clone was recorded once. J is TRBJ1-4 and V is TRBV6-6; D is unresolved. Germline CDR1 MNHNY, CDR2 SVGAGI (reference sequence). There are 15 residues in the CDR3. V dropped 5 bases and J dropped 0 bases, with 10 bases sitting between them. CDR3 amino acids: CASSPNNPTNEKLFF. CDR3 bases: TGTGCCAGCAGTCCAAACAACCCAACTAATGAAAAACTGTTTTTT.

The chain employs TRBV18 and TRBJ2-2, with D unresolved. Germline CDR1 reads KGHSH; CDR2 reads LQKENI. CDR3 length equals 14 residues. Trimming shortened V by 7 bases and J by 5 bases, and 14 bases separated the two germline ends. The CDR3 DNA reads as TGTGCCAGCTTGCCTCGCGTGGGGACCGGGGAGCTGTTTTTT. This gives the protein CASLPRVGTGELFF.

The rearrangement joins TRBV30 to TRBJ2-3, with 7 bases identical to TRBD2. The CDR3 has 14 amino acids. The trim removed 2 bases at V and 0 bases at J, leaving 2 bases unmatched. The V gene's germline CDR1 is GTSNPN and CDR2 SVGIG (reference sequence). DNA of the CDR3: TGTGCCTGGAGTAGACTAGCTAGCACAGATACGCAGTATTTT. Protein sequence: CAWSRLASTDTQYF.

CDR3: CASSLLRTRGREQFF. Here the CDR3 DNA reads TGTGCCAGCAGCTTGCTAAGGACTAGGGGGCGAGAGCAGTTCTTC. The chain joins TRBV5-6 to TRBJ2-1; D tentatively reads TRBD1 or TRBD2 (7 bases each). Trimming stripped 1 base from V and 10 bases from J, with 18 bases between. Germline CDR1 and CDR2: SGHDT and YYEEEE. The CDR3 consists of 15 residues.

The chain links TRBV15 to TRBJ1-5, with D tentatively TRBD1 (5 bases). Germline V gene data show CDR1 as LNHNV and CDR2 as YYDKDF (reference sequence). Trimming pared 1 base from V and 0 bases from J, leaving 7 bases between. CDR3 length equals 15 residues. The CDR3 is CATSRAGGSNQPQHF. The CDR3 bases are TGTGCCACCAGCAGAGCGGGGGGTAGCAATCAGCCCCAGCATTTT.

Here the CDR3 DNA reads TGTGCCAGCTCGCCAACCCTAGCGGGAGGGCCAGATACGCAGTATTTT. Its protein product is CASSPTLAGGPDTQYF. The chain is built from TRBV18 and TRBJ2-3; 12 bases are a match to TRBD2. Germline lookup yields CDR1 KGHSH and CDR2 LQKENI. V lost 6 bases and J lost 4; bases outside the gene matches: 8. The CDR3 sequence is 16 residues long.

The CDR3 region has the DNA TGTGCCAGCAGTTTAACAGGGTTCCGGGGGGAGACCCAGTACTTC. It translates to CASSLTGFRGETQYF. The gene calls are TRBV7-9 and TRBJ2-5, with D perhaps assigned TRBD1 or TRBD2 (6 bases each). V was clipped by 6 bases and J by 5 bases, with 19 bases between them. Germline V gene sequence: CDR1 SEHNR, CDR2 FQNEAQ (reference sequence). CDR3 length equals 15 residues.

The chain has TRBV7-7 and TRBJ2-2; 7 nucleotides agree with TRBD1. The CDR3 spans 17 residues. V trimming: 5 bases; J trimming: 0 bases; junction bases outside the gene matches: 9. Germline V CDR1 and CDR2: SSHAT, FNYEAQ (reference sequence). Here the CDR3 reads CASSPVTGTANTGELFF. The CDR3 DNA is TGTGCCAGCAGCCCGGTGACAGGGACGGCGAACACCGGGGAGCTGTTTTTT. The variable domain in full, completed from reference TRBV7-7 and TRBJ2-2, reads GAGVSQSPRYKVTKRGQDVTLRCDPISSHATLYWYQQALGQGPEFLTYFNYEAQPDKSGLPSDRFSAERPEGSISTLTIQRTEQRDSAMYRCASSPVTGTANTGELFFGEGSRLTVL.

The J gene is TRBJ1-1, the V gene TRBV6-6; D gene unclear. The V and J ends lost 6 bases and 7 bases respectively, with 15 bases between them. The germline V gene encodes CDR1 MNHNY and CDR2 SVGAGI (reference sequence). CDR3 length: 13 amino acids. CDR3 DNA sequence: TGTGCCAGCAGCCAACGAGGCTTGGGTGAAGCTTTCTTT. Its translation: CASSQRGLGEAFF.

This clone showed up just a few times. The rearrangement links TRBV6-1 to TRBJ1-5; D remains unclear. Trimming pared 6 bases from V and 3 bases from J, leaving 6 bases between. Germline CDR1 and CDR2: MNHNS and SASEGT. The CDR3 spans 12 residues. As DNA, the CDR3 is TGTGCCAGCAGCGTATCCAATCAGCCCCAGCATTTT. Translating gives CASSVSNQPQHF.

This chain connects TRBV7-9 to TRBJ2-2; 9 bases fit TRBD1. Germline trimming cut 3 bases from V and 7 bases from J; bases unmatched to any gene: 6. The CDR3 consists of 15 residues. Germline V CDR1 and CDR2: SEHNR, FQNEAQ (reference sequence). CDR3 DNA sequence: TGTGCCAGCAGCTTCGGGACAGGGCCGAGCGGGGAGCTGTTTTTT. It encodes CASSFGTGPSGELFF.

A few counts support this clone. The same CDR3 is also encoded by other DNA sequences in this sample. This sequence joins TRBV19 and TRBJ2-2; 9 bases line up with TRBD1. V gave up 7 bases and J gave up 1 base; unmatched junction bases: 4. CDR1 is LNHDA and CDR2 is SQIVND in the germline V gene (reference sequence). The CDR3 spans 15 residues. CDR3 DNA sequence: TGTGCCAGTACCCCGGGACAGGGGAACACCGGGGAGCTGTTTTTT. Encoded protein: CASTPGQGNTGELFF. The full variable domain, completed using reference TRBV19 and TRBJ2-2, is DGGITQSPKYLFRKEGQNVTLSCEQNLNHDAMYWYRQDPGQGLRLIYYSQIVNDFQKGDIAEGYSVSREKKESFPLTVTSAQKNPTAFYLCASTPGQGNTGELFFGEGSRLTVL.

The V call is TRBV5-6, the J call TRBJ1-5, with 7 bases fitting TRBD1. This CDR3 contains 16 residues. Germline V gene sequence: CDR1 SGHDT, CDR2 YYEEEE. V was pared by 0 bases and J by 2 bases, with 5 bases of the junction left unmatched. The CDR3 loop reads CASSLGGGGGNQPQHF. The DNA for the CDR3 is TGTGCCAGCAGCTTGGGTGGAGGGGGCGGCAATCAGCCCCAGCATTTT.

This clone showed up just once. V and J are TRBV29-1 and TRBJ2-1; 9 positions agree with TRBD2. Germline loops: CDR1 SQVTM, CDR2 ANQGSEA. The CDR3 loop spans 14 amino acids. The ends lost 6 bases at V and 8 bases at J; junction bases unmatched: 11. CDR3 sequence reads: CSVAPGTSSDEQFF. DNA of the CDR3: TGCAGCGTCGCGCCGGGGACTAGCTCGGATGAGCAGTTCTTC.

This chain joins TRBV30 and TRBJ1-3, with 7 bases lining up with TRBD1. This CDR3 has 15 residues. V lost 4 bases to trimming and J lost 0 bases; unmatched junction nucleotides: 6. Germline CDR1 reads GTSNPN; CDR2 reads SVGIG (reference sequence). CDR3 protein: CAWTRDSYSGNTIYF. In DNA, the CDR3 is TGTGCCTGGACCCGGGACAGCTACTCTGGAAACACCATATATTTT.

The rearrangement joins TRBV27 to TRBJ1-2, with D possibly TRBD1 on 5 matching bases. Trimming removed 5 bases at V and 2 bases at J, with 12 bases between. The CDR3 spans 14 residues. Germline loops: CDR1 MNHEY, CDR2 SMNVEV (reference sequence). The CDR3 DNA reads TGTGCCAGCAGTCTGGCGGGGGGGAACTATGGCTACACCTTC. Translating it yields CASSLAGGNYGYTF.